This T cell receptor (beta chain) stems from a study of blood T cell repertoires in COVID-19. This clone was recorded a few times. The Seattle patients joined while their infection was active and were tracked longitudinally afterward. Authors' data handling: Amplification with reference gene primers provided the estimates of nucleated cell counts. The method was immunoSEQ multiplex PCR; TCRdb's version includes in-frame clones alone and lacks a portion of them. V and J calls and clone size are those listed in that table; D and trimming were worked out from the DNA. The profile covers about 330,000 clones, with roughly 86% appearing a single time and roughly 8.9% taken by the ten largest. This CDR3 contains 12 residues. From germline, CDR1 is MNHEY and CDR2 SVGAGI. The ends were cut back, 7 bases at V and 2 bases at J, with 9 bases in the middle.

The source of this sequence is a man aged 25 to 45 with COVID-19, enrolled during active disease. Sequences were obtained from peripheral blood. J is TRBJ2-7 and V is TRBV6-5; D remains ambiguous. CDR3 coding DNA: TGTGCCAGCACCGGGTTCACCTACGAGCAGTACTTC. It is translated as CASTGFTYEQYF.